The 18 T cell receptor beta chains reported below all come from one sample, sequenced in a study of blood T cell repertoires in COVID-19. Profiled with immunoSEQ multiplex PCR; TCRdb holds only in-frame clones, not every one. Among roughly 150,000 clones listed, roughly 85% were seen once. Sequencing input: PBMCs or T cells enriched from blood (not recorded which). Source of these receptors: a man in his 60s who had recovered from COVID-19.

The J gene is TRBJ2-2, the V gene TRBV28; D call uncertain. Deletions cut 5 bases from V and 3 bases from J, with 4 bases between. The length of the CDR3 is 12 residues. From germline, CDR1 is MDHEN and CDR2 SYDVKM. In nucleotides, the CDR3 is TGTGCCAGCAGTCCTTACACCGGGGAGCTGTTTTTT. Translating it yields CASSPYTGELFF.

The chain couples TRBV12-3 or TRBV12-4 to TRBJ1-5; no firm D call. Trimming removed 5 bases at V and 9 bases at J, with 8 bases between. This CDR3 comprises 11 residues. The CDR3 sequence is CASSTTGPQHF. The CDR3 bases are TGTGCCAGCAGTACCACGGGGCCCCAGCATTTT.

The DNA for the CDR3 is TGTGCCAGCAGTCGCAGGGAAAGGCCCCAGCATTTT. It encodes CASSRRERPQHF. The rearrangement joins TRBV28 to TRBJ1-5; D possibly corresponds to TRBD1 (5 bases). This CDR3 comprises 12 residues. Germline V gene sequence: CDR1 MDHEN, CDR2 SYDVKM. Trimming removed 5 bases at V and 9 bases at J, with 11 bases between.

The chain is built from TRBV14 and TRBJ2-1; possibly TRBD2 for D (5 bases). This CDR3 contains 14 residues. CDR1 and CDR2 (germline): SGHDN, FVKESK. Trimming cost V 10 bases and J 10 bases, with 23 bases left between them. The CDR3 loop is CATRLRNRGDEQFF. The CDR3 nucleotides are TGTGCCACCAGACTGAGAAATCGGGGAGACGAGCAGTTCTTC.

The chain employs TRBV2 and TRBJ2-5; a weak D match, TRBD2 (7 bases). This CDR3 spans 16 amino acids. CDR1 and CDR2 (germline): SNHLY, FYNNEI. The V end was cut by 8 bases, the J end by 4 bases, with 23 bases between. The CDR3 is CASHPPRGASGETQYF. The DNA of the CDR3 is TGTGCCAGCCACCCCCCCCGGGGGGCTTCCGGAGAGACCCAGTACTTC.

The sample holds one count of this clone. The chain has TRBV7-6 and TRBJ2-7, with 8 nucleotides matching TRBD1. The CDR3 extends over 16 amino acids. The ends lost 5 bases at V and 4 bases at J; junction bases unmatched: 13. Germline V gives CDR1 SGHVS, CDR2 FNYEAQ. The CDR3 DNA reads TGTGCCAGCAGCGCTGCGACAGGGGAAATCCCTTACGAGCAGTACTTC. This encodes CASSAATGEIPYEQYF.

The chain combines TRBV27 with TRBJ2-3, with 7 positions matching TRBD1. The CDR3 runs to 16 residues. Trimming took 1 base from V and 4 from J; bases not matched to a gene: 8. Per germline, CDR1 MNHEY and CDR2 SMNVEV (reference sequence). The CDR3 protein is CASSLFRGLAPDTQYF. Here the CDR3 DNA reads TGTGCCAGCAGTTTATTTAGGGGGCTGGCCCCAGATACGCAGTATTTT.

The rearrangement joins TRBV27 to TRBJ2-7, with TRBD2 matching over 13 bases. This CDR3 is built from 16 residues. CDR1 and CDR2 (germline): MNHEY, SMNVEV (reference sequence). J lost 7 bases, V lost 4 bases, and 10 bases had no gene match. The CDR3 loop is CASSSKLAGGPGEQYF. The CDR3 DNA reads as TGTGCCAGCAGTTCCAAACTAGCGGGAGGGCCGGGGGAGCAGTACTTC.

The chain has TRBV12-2 and TRBJ2-7; the D call of TRBD1 is as the table states it, not checked on the DNA. TRBV12-2 is a pseudogene locus. This CDR3 is built from 15 residues. The CDR3 protein is CASRLARDSAYEQYF. CDR3 nucleotides: TGTGCAAGTCGCTTAGCTCGGGACAGCGCCTACGAGCAGTACTTC.

The V and J genes are TRBV3-1 (or the pseudogene TRBV3-2) and TRBJ1-2, with a possible D match to TRBD1 (6 bases). The CDR3 has 15 amino acids. The germline V gene encodes CDR1 LGHDT and CDR2 YNNKEL (reference sequence). V was shortened by 4 bases and J by 7 bases, with 19 bases between the two germline ends. In nucleotides, the CDR3 is TGTGCCAGCAGCCTAGGGGACACCGAAGGAAGTGGCTACACCTTC. This encodes CASSLGDTEGSGYTF.

The chain couples TRBV6-5 to TRBJ1-4; 7 positions match TRBD1. The CDR3 is made up of 15 amino acids. J lost 2 bases, V lost 6 bases, and 6 bases had no gene match. Germline V gives CDR1 MNHEY, CDR2 SVGAGI. The CDR3 region has the DNA TGTGCCAGCAGACAGAGGGGGCGTACTAATGAAAAACTGTTTTTT. Encoded protein: CASRQRGRTNEKLFF.

This clone is medium-sized by share. This chain connects TRBV28 to TRBJ2-1, with no clear D. This CDR3 has 16 residues. The germline V gene encodes CDR1 MDHEN and CDR2 SYDVKM. Trimming pared 6 bases from V and 0 bases from J, leaving 15 bases between. The CDR3 sequence: CASSESGSSSYNEQFF. The CDR3 nucleotides are TGTGCCAGCAGCGAGAGTGGTTCGAGCTCCTACAATGAGCAGTTCTTC.

Worth noting for this clone: This may stem from a read error, because a much larger clone lies one nucleotide away. This rearrangement joins TRBV19 to TRBJ2-7, with TRBD1 matching over 10 bases. Germline trimming cut 3 bases from V and 2 bases from J; bases unmatched to any gene: 1. The CDR3 is made up of 14 amino acids. The V gene's germline CDR1 is LNHDA and CDR2 SQIVND (reference sequence). This CDR3 is CASSIGQGAYEQYF. As DNA, the CDR3 is TGTGCCAGTAGTATCGGACAGGGGGCCTACGAGCAGTACTTC.

V is TRBV19 and J is TRBJ2-1; TRBD2 agrees at 10 bases. The germline V gene has CDR1 LNHDA and CDR2 SQIVND (reference sequence). J lost 3 bases, V lost 5 bases, and 7 bases had no gene match. The CDR3 is made up of 16 amino acids. CDR3 protein: CASSLLAGGLYNEQFF. The CDR3 DNA follows: TGTGCCAGTAGTTTGTTAGCGGGAGGCCTCTACAATGAGCAGTTCTTC.

The V gene is TRBV7-9, the J gene TRBJ1-1; 7 nucleotides match TRBD1. The junction had 11 bases not matched to a gene; V was cut back by 6 bases and J by 10 bases. The germline gives CDR1 SEHNR, CDR2 FQNEAQ (reference sequence). The CDR3 totals 13 residues. This chain's CDR3 is CASSPTGSQGAFF. The CDR3 nucleotides read TGTGCCAGCAGTCCGACAGGGTCGCAGGGAGCTTTCTTT.

This sequence joins TRBV28 and TRBJ2-7; D perhaps matches TRBD2 (5 bases). The CDR3 is 13 amino acids. Germline V lookup: CDR1 MDHEN, CDR2 SYDVKM. With 2 bases removed from V and 13 bases from J, the gap between germline ends came to 18 bases. In nucleotides, the CDR3 is TGTGCCAGCAGTTTAGGGCAGCCGAGCGGTCATTACTTC. It codes for CASSLGQPSGHYF.

The genes are TRBV5-5 and TRBJ2-3; TRBD1 is a possible D gene (5 bases). Trimming cost V 0 bases and J 1 base, with 9 bases left between them. Per the germline V gene, CDR1 is SGHKS and CDR2 is YYEKEE (reference sequence). CDR3 size: 15 residues. The CDR3 DNA reads TGTGCCAGCAGCTTGGCCCCCAGGGGCACAGATACGCAGTATTTT. Residues: CASSLAPRGTDTQYF.

This chain connects TRBV11-2 to TRBJ2-5; TRBD2 is a possible D gene (5 bases). The germline CDR1 and CDR2 sequences are SGHAT and FQNNGV. This CDR3 contains 14 residues. Trimming removed 5 bases from V and 6 bases from J, with 16 bases in between. CDR3 residues: CASSQGLAQQTQYF. In DNA form, the CDR3 reads TGTGCCAGCAGCCAAGGTCTAGCTCAGCAGACCCAGTACTTC.